These T cell receptor beta chains were read from a single sample in a study of T-cell reconstitution after alpha-beta-depleted transplantation in children. One entry per CDR3 protein results from TCRdb running MiXCR on the PCR reads. The sample consists of about 500,000 distinct CDR3 sequences, 30% to 35% of them appearing once. Sequenced material: PBMCs from the stem cell graft donor, taken from the stem cell graft. These receptors were collected from a human donor who donated a stem cell graft to a child with aplastic anemia. The CDR3 runs from the conserved cysteine through the conserved F or W. A D gene is named only where the DNA matches it firmly. Expanded clones get a size class; other rows say once, few or many, or leave the size out.

DNA	CDR3	D	size	V	J	length
TGCAGCGGGGACAGGGGGCGCGGCGAGACCCAGTACTTC	CSGDRGRGETQYF	TRBD1	.	TRBV29-1	TRBJ2-5	13
TGTGCCATCAGTGAGTTTGGGGGGCCGGACACTGAAGCTTTCTTT	CAISEFGGPDTEAFF	.	few	TRBV10-3	TRBJ1-1	15
TGCAGTGTAGCGGGAGGGATCAATGAGCAGTTCTTC	CSVAGGINEQFF	TRBD2	few	TRBV20-1	TRBJ2-1	12
TGTGCCAGCATCATATGGGGCCAAGAGACCCAGTACTTC	CASIIWGQETQYF	.	few	TRBV12-3/TRBV12-4	TRBJ2-5	13
TGCGCCAGCAGTGAAGGCCTGTACAATGAGCAGTTCTTC	CASSEGLYNEQFF	.	many	TRBV10-1	TRBJ2-1	13
TGTGCCAGTAGTTGGAGGACAGCCTACAATGAGCAGTTCTTC	CASSWRTAYNEQFF	.	.	TRBV19	TRBJ2-1	14
TGTGCCAGCAGCGTGGGGACGTCTGGGGTCGGCGAGCAGTACTTC	CASSVGTSGVGEQYF	.	few	TRBV7-2	TRBJ2-7	15
TGCGCCAGCAGCTCGGGGAGTTCGAACGAGCAGTACTTC	CASSSGSSNEQYF	.	few	TRBV5-1	TRBJ2-7	13
TGTGCCAGCAGTTTTCTCGACAGGGGGAACACTGAAGCTTTCTTT	CASSFLDRGNTEAFF	TRBD1	.	TRBV27	TRBJ1-1	15
TGTGCCAGCAGCTTAGGGTCCGCGGACAGGGGGGTGACTGAAGCTTTCTTT	CASSLGSADRGVTEAFF	TRBD1	.	TRBV7-6	TRBJ1-1	17
TGTGCCAGCAGCTTAGGGGGAAGTGAAAAACTGTTTTTT	CASSLGGSEKLFF	.	.	TRBV5-6	TRBJ1-4	13
TGTGCCAGCAGCTTGATGCTAGCGGGAGTTGTCAATGAGCAGTTCTTC	CASSLMLAGVVNEQFF	TRBD2	.	TRBV5-6	TRBJ2-1	16
TGTGCCAGCAGTTTTCGAACAGGGGCTTTGTGGCCCCAGCATTTT	CASSFRTGALWPQHF	TRBD1	few	TRBV12-3/TRBV12-4	TRBJ1-5	15
TGCAGCGCCGGAGGGAACCTCGGGGCTTTCTTT	CSAGGNLGAFF	.	few	TRBV29-1	TRBJ1-1	11
TGCAGTGCTAGCATCCGGTCCGAAAAACTGTTTTTT	CSASIRSEKLFF	.	.	TRBV20-1	TRBJ1-4	12
TGTGCCAGCAGCCTGAATGGAGATACGCAGTATTTT	CASSLNGDTQYF	.	.	TRBV27	TRBJ2-3	12
TGTGCCTGGAGTTGGGCCGATACGCAGTATTTT	CAWSWADTQYF	.	few	TRBV30	TRBJ2-3	11
TGTGCCAGCAGCGACACACTAGCTGGGGAGTTCTTC	CASSDTLAGEFF	.	few	TRBV7-9	TRBJ2-1	12
TGTGCCAGCAGTTCCCACGGGACAGGAGCTTTCAATGAGCAGTTCTTC	CASSSHGTGAFNEQFF	TRBD1	.	TRBV28	TRBJ2-1	16
TGCAGTGCTAGGGGGTTCTCAGGGTACACCTTC	CSARGFSGYTF	.	few	TRBV20-1	TRBJ1-2	11
TGTGCCAGTAGCCTTACGACCGGGACAGGGTTTACGGATACGCAGTATTTT	CASSLTTGTGFTDTQYF	TRBD1	few	TRBV19	TRBJ2-3	17
TGCAGTGCTAGGGGACTAGCGGACAATGAGCAGTTCTTC	CSARGLADNEQFF	TRBD2	few	TRBV20-1	TRBJ2-1	13
TGTGCCAGCAGCCAGGGACAGGCTAATTCACCCCTCCACTTT	CASSQGQANSPLHF	TRBD1	few	TRBV12-3/TRBV12-4	TRBJ1-6	14
TGTGCCAGCAATTCAGGGACTGACACCGGGGAGCTGTTTTTT	CASNSGTDTGELFF	.	few	TRBV12-3/TRBV12-4	TRBJ2-2	14
TGTGCCACCAGCAGAGATCAAGGGTATGGCTACACCTTC	CATSRDQGYGYTF	.	few	TRBV15	TRBJ1-2	13
TGTGCCAGCAGCACACTAGCGGGAATGACCGGGGAGCTGTTTTTT	CASSTLAGMTGELFF	TRBD2	.	TRBV7-6	TRBJ2-2	15
TGTGCCAGTAGTAGGACAGGGAATGCCAAAAACATTCAGTACTTC	CASSRTGNAKNIQYF	TRBD1	.	TRBV19	TRBJ2-4	15
TGTGCCAGCACCAACGGGGGGGCCGGGCAGCCCCAGCATTTT	CASTNGGAGQPQHF	.	few	TRBV6-2/TRBV6-3	TRBJ1-5	14
TGTGCCAGCAGCGTAGGGCTTAGCCCAGGAGAGACCCAGTACTTC	CASSVGLSPGETQYF	.	few	TRBV9	TRBJ2-5	15
TGTGCCAGCAAAAAGCTACCGAGCAATCAGCCCCAGCATTTT	CASKKLPSNQPQHF	.	few	TRBV27	TRBJ1-5	14
TGCGCCAGCAGCTTGGCCTATCGGGAGACGGCCGGGGAGCTGTTTTTT	CASSLAYRETAGELFF	.	.	TRBV5-1	TRBJ2-2	16
TGTGCCAGCAGTGAAGCGGGGGCGGGACAACTGTTTTTT	CASSEAGAGQLFF	.	.	TRBV2	TRBJ1-4	13
TGTGCCAGTATGACGGGACCAGGGACAGATACGCAGTATTTT	CASMTGPGTDTQYF	.	.	TRBV19	TRBJ2-3	14
TGCGCCAGCAGCCCTATGGGGACAGGCGGGACCGGGGAGCTGTTTTTT	CASSPMGTGGTGELFF	TRBD1	.	TRBV5-1	TRBJ2-2	16
TGCGCCAGCAGCTTGTTAAGGGGGAACGAAAAACTGTTTTTT	CASSLLRGNEKLFF	.	few	TRBV5-1	TRBJ1-4	14
TGCAGTGCCGACAGGGGGTCTGAGCAGTACTTC	CSADRGSEQYF	TRBD1	few	TRBV20-1	TRBJ2-7	11
TGCGCCAGCAGCCCATCGACAGGGTCGATGAACACTGAAGCTTTCTTT	CASSPSTGSMNTEAFF	TRBD1	.	TRBV5-1	TRBJ1-1	16
TGTGCCATCCCCGTCCCTGGGACCGACCGAAGGGACCACTATGGCTACACCTTC	CAIPVPGTDRRDHYGYTF	.	few	TRBV12-3/TRBV12-4	TRBJ1-2	18
TGTGCCAGCAGCCTACCACTAGGGACCGGGACTAGCGGGTACGAGCAGTACTTC	CASSLPLGTGTSGYEQYF	TRBD2	.	TRBV11-1	TRBJ2-7	18
TGTGCCAGCACCAGCACTTCTATAGCTTTCTTT	CASTSTSIAFF	.	.	TRBV6-1	TRBJ1-1	11
TGTGCCATCAGTGAGTCGAATGAGGGATCCAAAAACATTCAGTACTTC	CAISESNEGSKNIQYF	.	.	TRBV10-3	TRBJ2-4	16
TGTGCCAGCAGTTACCCCACTGAAGCTTTCTTT	CASSYPTEAFF	.	few	TRBV6-2/TRBV6-3	TRBJ1-1	11
TGTGCCAGCAGTTTCCCAACTAGCGGGAGGGCCGTAGGGGAGACCCAGTACTTC	CASSFPTSGRAVGETQYF	TRBD2	many	TRBV12-3/TRBV12-4	TRBJ2-5	18
TGTGCCAGCAGCTTAGCGGGGAGGGCGTTGGGCAATCAGCCCCAGCATTTT	CASSLAGRALGNQPQHF	.	.	TRBV7-2	TRBJ1-5	17
TGTGCCAGCAGTTACGAGGGGGTGTCTGGTGAGCAGTTCTTC	CASSYEGVSGEQFF	.	few	TRBV27	TRBJ2-1	14
TGTGCCAGCAGCCGTAGCCCAGAAGAGACCCAGTACTTC	CASSRSPEETQYF	.	.	TRBV12-3/TRBV12-4	TRBJ2-5	13
TGTGCCAGCAGCGGGGGACCCAATACGCAGTATTTT	CASSGGPNTQYF	.	few	TRBV9	TRBJ2-3	12
TGCAGTGCTATGGGGATCTTAGGTTACAATCAGCCCCAGCATTTT	CSAMGILGYNQPQHF	.	.	TRBV20-1	TRBJ1-5	15
TGTGCCAGCAGCTTAGGGGCCTGGGAGACCCAGTACTTC	CASSLGAWETQYF	.	.	TRBV11-2	TRBJ2-5	13
TGCAGCGTTGAAGTGTCCTCATATACGCAGTATTTT	CSVEVSSYTQYF	.	few	TRBV29-1	TRBJ2-3	12
TGCGCCAGCAGGGTCGGTGTTAGTGCGGGAGTGGGGGATGAGCAGTTCTTC	CASRVGVSAGVGDEQFF	TRBD2	.	TRBV5-1	TRBJ2-1	17